Listed below are T cell receptor beta chains from one sample, sequenced in a study of early stage breast cancer tumors. Measured with immunoSEQ multiplex PCR; TCRdb has only the in-frame clones, and not every one. The table lists about 69,000 clones, 65% to 85% of them singletons. The sequenced material came from blood. Receptor source: a person aged 35 to 50 with breast cancer. The CDR3 runs from the conserved cysteine through the conserved F or W. Clone size is given for some rows only: seen once, a few or many times, or a class if the clone is expanded.

>TRBJ2-3|TRBV7-8|NA
CASSPGLAGGPTNTQYF
>TRBJ2-2|TRBV4-2|NA
CASSPMPGREAGELFF
>TRBJ2-1|TRBV18|NA
CASSPLFSSYNEQFF
>TRBJ2-5|TRBV7-3|NA
CASSIGLAGMYQETQYF
>TRBJ2-3|TRBV6-6|NA
CASSYFATGAGDTQYF
>TRBJ1-5|TRBV6-5|few
CASSYGYGQPQHF
>TRBJ2-2|TRBV5-3|NA
CARSRTGRNTGELFF
>TRBJ1-1|TRBV11-2|few
CASSDWTGNTEAFF
>TRBJ2-2|TRBV11-2|few
CASSLTNTGELFF
>TRBJ1-1|TRBV7-6|NA
CASSRQRNTEAFF
>TRBJ2-1|TRBV19|NA
CASSTSESYYNEQFF
>TRBJ2-6|TRBV28|NA
CASSLWGQGAYGANVLTF
>TRBJ1-2|TRBV30|NA
CAWSVGYGYTF
>TRBJ2-7|TRBV7-8|NA
CASSFQTGSTYEQYF
>TRBJ2-1|TRBV10-2|NA
CASSEPAGGAEQFF
>TRBJ2-7|TRBV5-1|NA
CASSLAAGTGTYEQYF
>TRBJ2-7|TRBV7-9|NA
CASSFPGQGGYEQYF
>TRBJ2-1|TRBV11-2|NA
CASSLGWAGAMGEQFF
>TRBJ2-1|TRBV29-1|NA
CSVERGVLAVGQNEQFF
>TRBJ2-7|TRBV6-1|medium-sized
CASVEREVPSYEQYF
>TRBJ1-1|TRBV7-3|NA
CASSLLGGSNTEAFF
>TRBJ1-2|TRBV6-6|NA
CASSRPRGQDYGYTF